These T cell receptor beta chains were read from a single sample in a study of blood T cell repertoires in COVID-19. Some clones are missing from TCRdb's copy, which holds only in-frame ones; the method was immunoSEQ multiplex PCR. The data show a few hundred thousand clones, roughly 85% seen once. Sequenced input: PBMCs or T cells enriched from blood (not recorded which). The receptors derive from a man aged 35 to 55 who had recovered from COVID-19. CDR3s include the opening cysteine and the closing phenylalanine or tryptophan. Each record gives: D gene, V gene, CDR3 length, J gene, clone size, CDR3 DNA, CDR3 protein. The D gene is left open where the match is weak. Size is omitted from some rows. Given values are once, few, many or a class for expanded clones.

d_gene: TRBD1
v_gene: TRBV4-3
len: 19
j_gene: TRBJ1-2
abundance: .
CDR3nt: TGCGCCAGCAGCCCTGCTCGGTCCGGGACAGGGGGCGGGACCTATGGCTACACCTTC
CDR3aa: CASSPARSGTGGGTYGYTF

d_gene: .
v_gene: TRBV2
len: 14
j_gene: TRBJ1-1
abundance: .
CDR3nt: TGTGCCAGCACAGGGAAGAGAATGAACACTGAAGCTTTCTTT
CDR3aa: CASTGKRMNTEAFF

d_gene: .
v_gene: TRBV2
len: 15
j_gene: TRBJ1-2
abundance: few
CDR3nt: TGTGCCAGCACCCAAACCCCTGACAGAGGCTATGGCTACACCTTC
CDR3aa: CASTQTPDRGYGYTF

d_gene: TRBD2
v_gene: TRBV5-1
len: 18
j_gene: TRBJ2-1
abundance: few
CDR3nt: TGCGCCAGCAGCTTGGGACGGACTAGCGGGAAAGGAAACAATGAGCAGTTCTTC
CDR3aa: CASSLGRTSGKGNNEQFF

d_gene: .
v_gene: TRBV12-3/TRBV12-4
len: 13
j_gene: TRBJ2-3
abundance: .
CDR3nt: TGTGCCAGCAGCCCGAGAGGCCCAGATACGCAGTATTTT
CDR3aa: CASSPRGPDTQYF

d_gene: TRBD1
v_gene: TRBV11-2
len: 13
j_gene: TRBJ1-2
abundance: once
CDR3nt: TGTGCCAGCAGCTCGGACAGGAACTATGGCTACACCTTC
CDR3aa: CASSSDRNYGYTF

d_gene: TRBD1
v_gene: TRBV4-1
len: 16
j_gene: TRBJ1-5
abundance: few
CDR3nt: TGCGCCAGCAGCCAGGATACTTCAGGGGGCAGGCAGCCCCAGCATTTT
CDR3aa: CASSQDTSGGRQPQHF

d_gene: .
v_gene: TRBV4-1
len: 16
j_gene: TRBJ1-5
abundance: .
CDR3nt: TGCGCCAGCAGCCAAGATCGGGGGGTCCGGAATCAGCCCCAGCATTTT
CDR3aa: CASSQDRGVRNQPQHF

d_gene: TRBD1
v_gene: TRBV12-3/TRBV12-4
len: 13
j_gene: TRBJ2-1
abundance: .
CDR3nt: TGTGCCAGCAGGAGACAGGGGGACAATGAGCAGTTCTTC
CDR3aa: CASRRQGDNEQFF

d_gene: TRBD1
v_gene: TRBV25-1
len: 13
j_gene: TRBJ1-1
abundance: .
CDR3nt: TGTGCCAGCAGCAAACAGGGGATCACTGAAGCTTTCTTT
CDR3aa: CASSKQGITEAFF

d_gene: TRBD2
v_gene: TRBV11-2
len: 15
j_gene: TRBJ2-3
abundance: .
CDR3nt: TGTGCCAGCAGCTTATCGGCGGGAGAAACAGATACGCAGTATTTT
CDR3aa: CASSLSAGETDTQYF

d_gene: .
v_gene: TRBV30
len: 12
j_gene: TRBJ2-7
abundance: .
CDR3nt: TGTGCCTGGAGTGTACTAGGTCCCGAGCAGTACTTC
CDR3aa: CAWSVLGPEQYF

d_gene: TRBD1
v_gene: TRBV29-1
len: 13
j_gene: TRBJ2-7
abundance: .
CDR3nt: TGCAGCGTTGGGGGACAGGGGTACAACGAGCAGTACTTC
CDR3aa: CSVGGQGYNEQYF

d_gene: .
v_gene: TRBV5-5
len: 11
j_gene: TRBJ2-7
abundance: few
CDR3nt: TGTGCCAGCAGCGAACTCTACGAGCAGTACTTC
CDR3aa: CASSELYEQYF

d_gene: .
v_gene: TRBV9
len: 15
j_gene: TRBJ2-1
abundance: .
CDR3nt: TGTGCCAGCAGCGTTGGAGCGGCTACCTACAATGAGCAGTTCTTC
CDR3aa: CASSVGAATYNEQFF

d_gene: .
v_gene: TRBV6-5
len: 13
j_gene: TRBJ1-2
abundance: .
CDR3nt: TGTGCCAGCAGCGACGACAGCAGCTATGGCTACACCTTC
CDR3aa: CASSDDSSYGYTF

d_gene: TRBD1
v_gene: TRBV9
len: 15
j_gene: TRBJ1-6
abundance: .
CDR3nt: TGTGCCAGCAGCGTAGAGGGACAGAATAATTCACCCCTCCACTTT
CDR3aa: CASSVEGQNNSPLHF

d_gene: .
v_gene: TRBV10-3
len: 14
j_gene: TRBJ2-5
abundance: .
CDR3nt: TGTGCCATCAGTTCCTCGGTTCTCCAAGAGACCCAGTACTTC
CDR3aa: CAISSSVLQETQYF

d_gene: TRBD2
v_gene: TRBV6-6
len: 14
j_gene: TRBJ2-7
abundance: .
CDR3nt: TGTGCCAGCACACGGCTAGCGGGAGTTTACGAGCAGTACTTC
CDR3aa: CASTRLAGVYEQYF

d_gene: .
v_gene: TRBV21-1
len: 15
j_gene: TRBJ2-7
abundance: once
CDR3nt: TGTGCCAGCAGCAAAGTGGGCAGGGGGCGGGACGAGCAGTACTTC
CDR3aa: CASSKVGRGRDEQYF

d_gene: TRBD1
v_gene: TRBV20-1
len: 11
j_gene: TRBJ1-2
abundance: few
CDR3nt: TGCAGTGCAAACCCGGGACAGGGCTACACCTTC
CDR3aa: CSANPGQGYTF

d_gene: .
v_gene: TRBV25-1
len: 15
j_gene: TRBJ1-1
abundance: .
CDR3nt: TGTGCCAGCAGTGAATGGGAGGGATTGAACACTGAAGCTTTCTTT
CDR3aa: CASSEWEGLNTEAFF

d_gene: TRBD1
v_gene: TRBV4-3
len: 15
j_gene: TRBJ2-3
abundance: .
CDR3nt: TGCGCCAGCAGTGAAACCGGGACAGGGACAGATACGCAGTATTTT
CDR3aa: CASSETGTGTDTQYF

d_gene: .
v_gene: TRBV2
len: 15
j_gene: TRBJ1-5
abundance: .
CDR3nt: TGTGCCAGCAAATTTGGGGCAGAGAGTGGCCAGCCCCAGCATTTT
CDR3aa: CASKFGAESGQPQHF

d_gene: .
v_gene: TRBV6-5
len: 13
j_gene: TRBJ2-7
abundance: .
CDR3nt: TGTGCCAGCAGCCCCGCAACAGCCTACGAGCAGTACTTC
CDR3aa: CASSPATAYEQYF

d_gene: .
v_gene: TRBV27
len: 13
j_gene: TRBJ1-5
abundance: .
CDR3nt: TGTGCCAGCAGTTCACCAGGGGTTCAGCCCCAGCATTTT
CDR3aa: CASSSPGVQPQHF

d_gene: .
v_gene: TRBV9
len: 13
j_gene: TRBJ1-1
abundance: .
CDR3nt: TGTGCCAGCAGCACTCGACAGAGCTCTGAAGCTTTCTTT
CDR3aa: CASSTRQSSEAFF

d_gene: TRBD2
v_gene: TRBV2
len: 15
j_gene: TRBJ2-7
abundance: .
CDR3nt: TGTGCCAGCAGCCGCTTTAGCGGGCCCTCCTACGAGCAGTACTTC
CDR3aa: CASSRFSGPSYEQYF

d_gene: TRBD1
v_gene: TRBV7-9
len: 17
j_gene: TRBJ2-2
abundance: .
CDR3nt: TGTGCCAGCAGCTTAAATGGCAGGACAGGGGTTGCCGGGGAGCTGTTTTTT
CDR3aa: CASSLNGRTGVAGELFF

d_gene: .
v_gene: TRBV28
len: 16
j_gene: TRBJ2-1
abundance: .
CDR3nt: TGTGCCAGCAGTTACCTAAGAAGCCAGGGTGGCAATGAGCAGTTCTTC
CDR3aa: CASSYLRSQGGNEQFF

d_gene: TRBD1
v_gene: TRBV11-3
len: 13
j_gene: TRBJ2-7
abundance: .
CDR3nt: TGTGCCAGCAGCGACAGGGCCTCCTACGAGCAGTACTTC
CDR3aa: CASSDRASYEQYF

d_gene: TRBD2
v_gene: TRBV9
len: 17
j_gene: TRBJ2-1
abundance: .
CDR3nt: TGTGCCAGCAGCGTACTCGGAGGACTAGCGGGAACCAATGAGCAGTTCTTC
CDR3aa: CASSVLGGLAGTNEQFF

d_gene: .
v_gene: TRBV20-1
len: 16
j_gene: TRBJ2-3
abundance: .
CDR3nt: TGCAGTGCTAGTTTTGGTGGGGAGTTAAGCACAGATACGCAGTATTTT
CDR3aa: CSASFGGELSTDTQYF